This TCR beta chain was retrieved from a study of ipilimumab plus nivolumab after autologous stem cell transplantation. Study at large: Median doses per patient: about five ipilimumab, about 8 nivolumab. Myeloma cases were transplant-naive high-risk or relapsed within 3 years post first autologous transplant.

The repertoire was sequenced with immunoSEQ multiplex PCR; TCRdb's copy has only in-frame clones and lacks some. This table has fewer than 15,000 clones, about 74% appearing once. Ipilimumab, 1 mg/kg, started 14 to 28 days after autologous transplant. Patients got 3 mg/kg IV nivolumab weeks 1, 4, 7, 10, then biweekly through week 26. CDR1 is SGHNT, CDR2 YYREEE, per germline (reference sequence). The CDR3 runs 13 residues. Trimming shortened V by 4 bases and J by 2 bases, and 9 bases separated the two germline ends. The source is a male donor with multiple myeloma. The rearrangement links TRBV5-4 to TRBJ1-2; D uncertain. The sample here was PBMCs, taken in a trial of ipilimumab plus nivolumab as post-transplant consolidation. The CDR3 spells CASSPVRNYGYTF. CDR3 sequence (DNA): TGTGCCAGCAGCCCGGTCAGAAACTATGGCTACACCTTC.